These 31 T cell receptor beta chains originate from one sample sequenced in a study of T cell responses to AZD1222 COVID-19 vaccine. Sequenced by immunoSEQ multiplex PCR; TCRdb stores in-frame clones only, minus some. Of over 100,000 clones listed, 85% to 90% are singletons. The sample consisted of peripheral blood, taken on day 0 of AZD1222 vaccination. These receptors all come from an adult in good health.

The chain links TRBV6-5 to TRBJ1-1; a possible D gene is TRBD1 (5 bases). The CDR3 runs 14 residues. CDR1 and CDR2 (germline): MNHEY, SVGAGI. V lost 0 bases to trimming and J lost 5 bases, with 10 bases between them. CDR3 nucleotides: TGTGCCAGCAGTTACTCAAAGGGGAGGACTGAAGCTTTCTTT. Encoded protein: CASSYSKGRTEAFF.

The CDR3 bases are TGCGCCAGCAGCTTGGACACCAGCTACACCTTC. Translating it yields CASSLDTSYTF. The V gene is TRBV5-1, the J gene TRBJ1-2; no reliable D call. V lost 0 bases, J lost 9 bases, and 6 bases lay in between. The length of the CDR3 is 11 residues. Germline CDR1 and CDR2: SGHRS and YFSETQ.

The chain couples TRBV6-5 to TRBJ2-7, with D possibly called TRBD1 or TRBD2 (6 bases each). Germline V gives CDR1 MNHEY, CDR2 SVGAGI. CDR3 length: 16 amino acids. The V end was cut by 0 bases, the J end by 4 bases, with 16 bases between. DNA of the CDR3: TGTGCCAGCAGTTACTCACCCGGGGGCGGCAGGTACGAGCAGTACTTC. Encoded protein: CASSYSPGGGRYEQYF.

V is TRBV24-1 and J is TRBJ1-2; no firm D call. V was trimmed by 3 bases and J by 0 bases, leaving 10 bases between them. The CDR3 contains 15 residues. In germline, CDR1 is KGHDR, CDR2 SFDVKD. In DNA, the CDR3 is TGTGCCACCAGTGATGCAGGAGTTACTAACTATGGCTACACCTTC. Translation gives CATSDAGVTNYGYTF.

The chain joins TRBV6-6 to TRBJ1-3; D is perhaps TRBD1 (5 bases). Trimming removed 2 bases at V and 0 bases at J, with 8 bases between. Germline CDR1 and CDR2: MNHNY and SVGAGI (reference sequence). The CDR3 is made up of 15 amino acids. The CDR3 loop is CASSYQGYSGNTIYF. The CDR3 region has the DNA TGTGCCAGCAGTTACCAGGGCTACTCTGGAAACACCATATATTTT.

The rearrangement links TRBV28 to TRBJ1-5; a possible D gene is TRBD1 (5 bases). This CDR3 contains 14 residues. Trimming pared 3 bases from V and 7 bases from J, leaving 13 bases between. Per the germline V gene, CDR1 is MDHEN and CDR2 is SYDVKM. The CDR3 loop reads CASSLSGYEQPQHF. In DNA, the CDR3 is TGTGCCAGCAGTTTGTCAGGGTATGAACAGCCCCAGCATTTT. Full variable domain (rest looked up from reference TRBV28 and TRBJ1-5): DVKVTQSSRYLVKRTGEKVFLECVQDMDHENMFWYRQDPGLGLRLIYFSYDVKMKEKGDIPEGYSVSREKKERFSLILESASTNQTSMYLCASSLSGYEQPQHFGDGTRLSIL.

The V and J genes are TRBV24-1 and TRBJ1-5, with a weak D call TRBD1 (5 bases). The V gene's germline CDR1 is KGHDR and CDR2 SFDVKD. CDR3 length: 18 amino acids. V was shortened by 4 bases and J by 1 base, with 19 bases between the two germline ends. CDR3 nucleotide sequence: TGTGCCACCAGTGACCCACGCGGGGGGGTAGGGAGCAATCAGCCCCAGCATTTT. The encoded protein is CATSDPRGGVGSNQPQHF.

The chain uses TRBV28 and TRBJ1-2, with D possibly TRBD1 on 6 matching bases. V was cut by 5 bases and J by 6 bases, with 16 bases left in between. The CDR3 length is 14 residues. Looked up from germline, CDR1 is MDHEN and CDR2 is SYDVKM. DNA for the CDR3: TGTGCCAGCAGTGTGAACAGGGTGGATAATGGCTACACCTTC. It specifies CASSVNRVDNGYTF.

The CDR3 DNA is TGTGCCACCAGTGACTACCTCTCCGAAGAGACCCAGTACTTC. Its protein product is CATSDYLSEETQYF. The J gene is TRBJ2-5, the V gene TRBV24-1; D is ambiguous. V gave up 4 bases and J gave up 3 bases, with 11 bases separating them. The germline V gene has CDR1 KGHDR and CDR2 SFDVKD. This CDR3 is built from 14 residues.

The gene calls are TRBV5-8 and TRBJ1-1, with D perhaps TRBD1 (6 bases). The CDR3 consists of 14 residues. The germline CDR1 and CDR2 sequences are SGHTS and YDEGEE. V lost 4 bases to trimming and J lost 1 base, with 11 bases between them. CDR3 sequence (DNA): TGTGCCAGCAGCGGGGGCCTAAGGAACACTGAAGCTTTCTTT. Translation gives CASSGGLRNTEAFF.

This chain connects TRBV20-1 to TRBJ2-1, with D possibly being TRBD2 (6 bases). This CDR3 has 11 residues. The germline V gene has CDR1 DFQATT and CDR2 SNEGSKA (reference sequence). In nucleotides, the CDR3 is TGCACCGGAGGGCACTACAATGAGCAGTTCTTC. It specifies CTGGHYNEQFF.

In the case of this clone: This CDR3 is also generated by other DNA sequences in the sample. The genes are TRBV3-1 (or the pseudogene TRBV3-2) and TRBJ2-2; D is unresolved. CDR1 LGHDT and CDR2 YNNKEL come from the germline V gene (reference sequence). V shed 1 base and J shed 6 bases, with 3 bases lying between them. The CDR3 covers 12 residues. The CDR3 spells CASSQVSGELFF. In nucleotides, the CDR3 is TGTGCCAGCAGCCAAGTATCCGGGGAGCTGTTTTTT.

This clone was seen more than once but under ten times. The V call is TRBV24-1, the J call TRBJ1-6; TRBD1 matches 7 bases. CDR1 and CDR2 (germline): KGHDR, SFDVKD. Losses at the gene ends were 12 bases for V and 7 bases for J; bases not matched to a gene: 8. CDR3 length: 13 amino acids. This chain's CDR3 is CAAPGQENSPLHF. CDR3 nucleotides: TGTGCCGCGCCCGGACAGGAGAATTCACCCCTCCACTTT.

This chain uses TRBV6-5 with TRBJ2-3; 8 bases align to TRBD2. The CDR3 has 14 amino acids. J gave up 10 bases and V 7 bases, and 13 bases lay outside the gene matches. Germline V gives CDR1 MNHEY, CDR2 SVGAGI. The CDR3 protein is CASKLAGTNRAQYF. CDR3 nucleotide sequence: TGTGCCAGCAAATTAGCGGGAACCAACAGGGCGCAGTATTTT.

The sample holds one count of this clone. The V gene is TRBV5-1, the J gene TRBJ1-1; 10 positions match TRBD1. Trimming cost V 4 bases and J 4 bases; bases outside gene matches: 10. The CDR3 is made up of 16 amino acids. Germline V CDR1 and CDR2: SGHRS, YFSETQ. CDR3 residues: CASSRGDRGRGTEAFF. The CDR3 nucleotides are TGCGCCAGCAGCCGCGGTGACAGGGGGCGAGGCACTGAAGCTTTCTTT.

The genes are TRBV5-1 and TRBJ2-5; D unresolved. The CDR3 covers 13 residues. V gave up 0 bases and J gave up 4 bases, with 7 bases separating them. Germline CDR1 SGHRS, CDR2 YFSETQ. The CDR3 sequence: CASSLGEIETQYF. In nucleotides, the CDR3 is TGCGCCAGCAGCTTGGGAGAGATAGAGACCCAGTACTTC.

Only one count was recorded for this clone. The V and J genes are TRBV25-1 and TRBJ1-4; D might be TRBD1 (5 bases). CDR3 size: 13 residues. V dropped 6 bases and J dropped 4 bases, with 9 bases sitting between them. Germline V gene lookup returns CDR1 MGHDK and CDR2 SYGVNS. The CDR3 coding sequence is TGTGCCAGCAGACAGGAGTATAATGAAAAACTGTTTTTT. Its translation is CASRQEYNEKLFF.

V and J are TRBV24-1 and TRBJ2-1; no reliable D call. V dropped 3 bases and J dropped 10 bases, with 9 bases sitting between them. The CDR3 length is 12 residues. Germline lookup yields CDR1 KGHDR and CDR2 SFDVKD. The CDR3 spells CATSDGIREQFF. The CDR3 region has the DNA TGTGCCACCAGTGATGGGATCCGGGAGCAGTTCTTC.

The rearrangement uses TRBV27 and TRBJ1-5; D not certain. Trimming pared 5 bases from V and 4 bases from J, leaving 15 bases between. CDR3 length: 15 amino acids. Germline assignment: CDR1 MNHEY and CDR2 SMNVEV (reference sequence). The chain's CDR3 is CASSMDRAKNQPQHF. CDR3 sequence (DNA): TGTGCCAGCAGTATGGACCGGGCAAAAAATCAGCCCCAGCATTTT.

This chain connects TRBV3-1 (or the pseudogene TRBV3-2) to TRBJ1-2, with TRBD1 identical over 7 bases. V trimming: 6 bases; J trimming: 7 bases; junction bases outside the gene matches: 14. Germline V gene data show CDR1 as LGHDT and CDR2 as YNNKEL (reference sequence). The CDR3 extends over 15 amino acids. The DNA for the CDR3 is TGTGCCAGCAGTTACGACACAGGGGTTCAGGCTGGCTACACCTTC. Protein product: CASSYDTGVQAGYTF.

This chain uses TRBV28 with TRBJ1-3; TRBD1 might be the D (5 bases). The CDR3 has 13 amino acids. The germline CDR1 and CDR2 sequences are MDHEN and SYDVKM. V dropped 6 bases and J dropped 0 bases, with 6 bases sitting between them. Here the CDR3 reads CASSGGSGNTIYF. As DNA, the CDR3 is TGTGCCAGCAGCGGGGGCTCTGGAAACACCATATATTTT.

This chain uses TRBV28 with TRBJ1-3, with D tentatively TRBD1 (6 bases). The V end lost 2 bases, the J end lost 0 bases, and 20 bases lay between the germline ends. CDR3 length: 19 residues. The V gene's germline CDR1 is MDHEN and CDR2 SYDVKM. The CDR3 nucleotides read TGTGCCAGCAGTTTAGGGTGGGGCAGGGGCAAACTCTCTGGAAACACCATATATTTT. Translated, it gives CASSLGWGRGKLSGNTIYF. Full variable domain (remainder filled in from reference TRBV28 and TRBJ1-3): DVKVTQSSRYLVKRTGEKVFLECVQDMDHENMFWYRQDPGLGLRLIYFSYDVKMKEKGDIPEGYSVSREKKERFSLILESASTNQTSMYLCASSLGWGRGKLSGNTIYFGEGSWLTVV.

The V gene is TRBV11-2, the J gene TRBJ2-5; D is unresolved. Germline-derived CDR1 and CDR2 are SGHAT and FQNNGV. The CDR3 sequence is 14 residues long. Trimming took 5 bases from V and 1 from J, leaving 11 bases between them. CDR3 amino acids: CASSRDWTQETQYF. DNA of the CDR3: TGTGCCAGCAGCCGTGACTGGACCCAAGAGACCCAGTACTTC.

The chain is built from TRBV27 and TRBJ2-3, with 7 bases fitting TRBD2. Germline loops: CDR1 MNHEY, CDR2 SMNVEV (reference sequence). The CDR3 length is 16 residues. V lost 6 bases to trimming and J lost 1 base; unmatched junction nucleotides: 10. CDR3 amino acids: CASRQYGEGGTDTQYF. For the CDR3, the DNA is TGTGCCAGCAGACAGTATGGGGAGGGAGGCACAGATACGCAGTATTTT.

The gene calls are TRBV5-4 and TRBJ2-1, with D possibly TRBD2 on 6 matching bases. The CDR3 sequence is 17 residues long. The germline V gene has CDR1 SGHNT and CDR2 YYREEE (reference sequence). Trimming stripped 0 bases from V and 4 bases from J, with 17 bases between. CDR3 loop: CASSLESGRRVYNEQFF. DNA for the CDR3: TGTGCCAGCAGCTTGGAATCCGGGAGAAGGGTATACAATGAGCAGTTCTTC.

The chain employs TRBV9 and TRBJ2-3; D gene unclear. Trimming cost V 0 bases and J 6 bases, with 5 bases left between them. The CDR3 consists of 12 residues. From germline, CDR1 is SGDLS and CDR2 YYNGEE. The chain's CDR3 is CASSVDKDTQYF. As DNA, the CDR3 is TGTGCCAGCAGCGTAGACAAGGATACGCAGTATTTT.

The chain joins TRBV4-2 to TRBJ2-3, with 10 bases lining up with TRBD1. Germline V gene lookup returns CDR1 LGHNA and CDR2 YNFKEQ. The CDR3 has 16 residues. Unmatched junction bases numbered 3, after V lost 0 bases and J lost 3 bases. CDR3 amino acids: CASSQETDRGTDTQYF. The CDR3, as DNA: TGTGCCAGCAGCCAAGAGACGGACAGGGGGACAGATACGCAGTATTTT.

The rearrangement joins TRBV5-1 to TRBJ1-1; TRBD1 might be the D (5 bases). Germline assignment: CDR1 SGHRS and CDR2 YFSETQ. This CDR3 is 16 amino acids long. V dropped 3 bases and J dropped 2 bases, with 17 bases sitting between them. Written as DNA, the CDR3 is TGCGCCAGCAGCTGGGATCCTGACAGAACAAACACTGAAGCTTTCTTT. It specifies CASSWDPDRTNTEAFF.

The chain employs TRBV27 and TRBJ2-1; D is unclear. The length of the CDR3 is 12 residues. The V end was cut by 3 bases, the J end by 9 bases, with 9 bases between. Germline V lookup: CDR1 MNHEY, CDR2 SMNVEV (reference sequence). The chain's CDR3 is CASSLDHREQFF. The CDR3 coding sequence is TGTGCCAGCAGTTTGGACCATCGTGAGCAGTTCTTC.

The V and J genes are TRBV6-5 and TRBJ1-1; 8 nucleotides match TRBD1. V lost 5 bases, J lost 0 bases, and 5 bases stayed unmatched. The germline V gene encodes CDR1 MNHEY and CDR2 SVGAGI. The CDR3 totals 15 residues. CDR3 loop: CASSTGQGMNTEAFF. CDR3 nucleotide sequence: TGTGCCAGCAGTACTGGACAGGGAATGAACACTGAAGCTTTCTTT.

This sequence joins TRBV20-1 and TRBJ1-4; TRBD1 might be the D (6 bases). Germline loops: CDR1 DFQATT, CDR2 SNEGSKA (reference sequence). V was clipped by 6 bases and J by 10 bases, with 12 bases between them. CDR3 length: 11 amino acids. CDR3 sequence: CSADGGRKLFF. CDR3 nucleotides: TGCAGTGCCGATGGGGGGCGAAAACTGTTTTTT.